The next 30 T cell receptor beta chains were all read from a single sample in a study of T cell responses to AZD1222 COVID-19 vaccine. Produced via immunoSEQ multiplex PCR; TCRdb's table is partial and in-frame only. The sample contains around 140,000 clones, 70% to 90% of which appear only once. The source was peripheral blood, collected on day 0 of AZD1222 vaccination. These receptors were obtained from an adult in good health.

CDR3 residues: CASSLDLNADEQYF. The CDR3 DNA is TGCGCCAGCAGCCTAGACCTAAACGCGGACGAGCAGTACTTC. V usage is TRBV4-1 and J usage is TRBJ2-7; D is undetermined. The CDR3 sequence is 14 residues long. The V and J ends lost 4 bases and 5 bases respectively, with 15 bases between them. Germline V gene sequence: CDR1 MGHRA, CDR2 YSYEKL.

This clone was found a few times. This chain links TRBV12-3 or TRBV12-4 with TRBJ2-1, with D possibly being TRBD2 (5 bases). V gave up 4 bases and J gave up 8 bases, with 9 bases separating them. The CDR3 sequence is 12 residues long. The CDR3 DNA is TGTGCCAGCAGTTACCTAGCCCATGAGCAGTTCTTC. Translation gives CASSYLAHEQFF.

This chain joins TRBV20-1 and TRBJ2-5; a possible D gene is TRBD2 (5 bases). This CDR3 comprises 10 residues. In germline, CDR1 is DFQATT, CDR2 SNEGSKA (reference sequence). Trimming shortened V by 3 bases and J by 7 bases, and 6 bases separated the two germline ends. CDR3 DNA sequence: TGCAGTGCTAGTCGGGGGACCCAGTACTTC. Amino acids: CSASRGTQYF.

This chain joins TRBV9 and TRBJ2-2; TRBD1 aligns across 8 bases. This CDR3 spans 15 amino acids. The ends lost 3 bases at V and 5 bases at J; junction bases unmatched: 6. Germline CDR1 reads SGDLS; CDR2 reads YYNGEE. The CDR3 DNA sequence: TGTGCCAGCAGCGCGACAGGGGTTCGGACCGGGGAGCTGTTTTTT. Translated, it gives CASSATGVRTGELFF. The full variable domain, rest sourced from reference TRBV9 and TRBJ2-2, is DSGVTQTPKHLITATGQRVTLRCSPRSGDLSVYWYQQSLDQGLQFLIQYYNGEERAKGNILERFSAQQFPDLHSELNLSSLELGDSALYFCASSATGVRTGELFFGEGSRLTVL.

The V call is TRBV7-8, the J call TRBJ1-3; 7 nucleotides match TRBD1. Germline V lookup: CDR1 SGHVS, CDR2 FQNEAQ. The CDR3 has 16 amino acids. V trimming: 2 bases; J trimming: 2 bases; junction bases outside the gene matches: 6. In DNA form, the CDR3 reads TGTGCCAGCAGCTTATCGTCAGGGGGTACTGGAAACACCATATATTTT. It translates to CASSLSSGGTGNTIYF.

There are a few counts of this clone. The CDR3 loop reads CASSRGLADYNEQFF. In nucleotides, the CDR3 is TGTGCCAGCAGCCGAGGACTAGCTGACTACAATGAGCAGTTCTTC. The chain combines TRBV11-2 with TRBJ2-1, with TRBD2 matching over 8 bases. Germline CDR1 reads SGHAT; CDR2 reads FQNNGV. V dropped 5 bases and J dropped 3; count of bases not matched to a gene: 6. The CDR3 is 15 amino acids.

This chain joins TRBV14 and TRBJ2-1; D gene ambiguous. The CDR3 loop spans 14 amino acids. In germline, CDR1 is SGHDN, CDR2 FVKESK. The V end was cut by 4 bases, the J end by 8 bases, with 15 bases between. CDR3 DNA: TGTGCCAGCAGCCCCCTCGAAGAAGGCGATGAGCAGTTCTTC. Protein sequence: CASSPLEEGDEQFF.

V is TRBV2 and J is TRBJ1-1, with TRBD1 as a possible D gene (6 bases). CDR1 and CDR2 from the germline V gene are SNHLY and FYNNEI. CDR3 size: 14 residues. Trimming took 3 bases from V and 0 from J, leaving 8 bases between them. The CDR3 loop is CASSEGGMNTEAFF. The CDR3 DNA sequence: TGTGCCAGCAGTGAGGGGGGCATGAACACTGAAGCTTTCTTT.

This chain joins TRBV28 and TRBJ2-6; 8 bases fit TRBD1. CDR3 length: 18 residues. V trimming: 7 bases; J trimming: 0 bases; junction bases outside the gene matches: 11. Germline CDR1 MDHEN, CDR2 SYDVKM. CDR3 sequence (DNA): TGTGCCAGCACCCCGAGGTGGACAGGGTTCTCTGGGGCCAACGTCCTGACTTTC. It codes for CASTPRWTGFSGANVLTF.

V usage is TRBV6-5 and J usage is TRBJ1-3; D not resolved. Looked up from germline, CDR1 is MNHEY and CDR2 is SVGAGI. V lost 5 bases and J 9 bases, leaving 11 bases between the germline ends. This CDR3 region has 12 residues. This CDR3 is CASSQEEGTIYF. In DNA, the CDR3 is TGTGCCAGCAGTCAGGAGGAAGGCACCATATATTTT.

For this clone: The sample contains more than one DNA sequence encoding this CDR3. This chain connects TRBV5-1 to TRBJ1-2, with D possibly matching TRBD1 (5 bases). The CDR3 runs 13 residues. The germline V gene has CDR1 SGHRS and CDR2 YFSETQ. Trimming left V 2 bases short and J 1 base short, with 6 bases between. The DNA of the CDR3 is TGCGCCAGCAGCTTAGGGGATAACTATGGCTACACCTTC. Translation gives CASSLGDNYGYTF. Drawing the rest from reference TRBV5-1 and TRBJ1-2, the complete variable domain is KAGVTQTPRYLIKTRGQQVTLSCSPISGHRSVSWYQQTPGQGLQFLFEYFSETQRNKGNFPGRFSGRQFSNSRSEMNVSTLELGDSALYLCASSLGDNYGYTFGSGTRLTVV.

The chain carries TRBV9 and TRBJ1-6; D is unclear. CDR1 is SGDLS, CDR2 YYNGEE, per germline. This CDR3 region has 15 residues. V lost 4 bases and J 0 bases, leaving 8 bases between the germline ends. CDR3 DNA sequence: TGTGCCAGCAGCCCCGGGAGCTCCTATAATTCACCCCTCCACTTT. Protein product: CASSPGSSYNSPLHF.

The genes are TRBV15 and TRBJ1-6, with D unclear. The V and J ends lost 1 base and 11 bases respectively, with 12 bases between them. The germline gives CDR1 LNHNV, CDR2 YYDKDF (reference sequence). The CDR3 is 14 amino acids. The CDR3 DNA reads as TGTGCCACCAGCAGAGGAGGGTTCCAAGCACCCCTCCACTTT. Translating it yields CATSRGGFQAPLHF.

This clone appeared once. The V gene is TRBV28, the J gene TRBJ1-5; D not resolved. Trimming left V 7 bases short and J 2 bases short, with 18 bases between. The CDR3 length is 16 residues. Germline V gene lookup returns CDR1 MDHEN and CDR2 SYDVKM. The CDR3 bases are TGTGCCAGCACCGTGGGAGGGTCCAGGCGCAATCAGCCCCAGCATTTT. Encoded protein: CASTVGGSRRNQPQHF.

This clone was counted once. The chain recombines TRBV18 with TRBJ2-7; TRBD1 aligns across 7 bases. V lost 2 bases and J lost 1; bases outside the gene matches: 2. Germline CDR1 and CDR2: KGHSH and LQKENI. This CDR3 is built from 14 residues. The CDR3 is CASSPMTGSYEQYF. DNA for the CDR3: TGTGCCAGCTCACCAATGACAGGGTCCTACGAGCAGTACTTC.

The chain has TRBV7-8 and TRBJ1-6, with D unclear. The V end lost 1 base, the J end lost 5 bases, and 9 bases lay between the germline ends. Germline V gene lookup returns CDR1 SGHVS and CDR2 FQNEAQ. The CDR3 spans 15 residues. As DNA, the CDR3 is TGTGCCAGCAGCTTAGTTAATTACCATAATTCACCCCTCCACTTT. The encoded protein is CASSLVNYHNSPLHF.

V usage is TRBV11-2 and J usage is TRBJ2-5, with D perhaps TRBD1 (8 bases). Germline loops: CDR1 SGHAT, CDR2 FQNNGV. CDR3 size: 15 residues. Trimming removed 2 bases at V and 6 bases at J, with 16 bases between. This CDR3 is CASSLNTGGDKTQYF. Here the CDR3 DNA reads TGTGCCAGCAGCTTAAATACAGGGGGGGATAAGACCCAGTACTTC.

The chain has TRBV6-5 and TRBJ2-5, with 8 nucleotides matching TRBD2. V shed 4 bases and J 7 bases; nucleotides not matched to a gene: 14. The germline V gene encodes CDR1 MNHEY and CDR2 SVGAGI. The CDR3 spans 16 residues. The CDR3 DNA is TGTGCCAGCAGTTCCATATTGCGGGGGGAACTGGCGACCCAGTACTTC. Its translation: CASSSILRGELATQYF.

The chain couples TRBV10-2 to TRBJ1-5; D ambiguous. Trimming shortened V by 8 bases and J by 3 bases, and 23 bases separated the two germline ends. Germline V CDR1 and CDR2: WSHSY, SAAADI. The CDR3 contains 17 residues. Here the CDR3 reads CASPLKVAGVFNQPQHF. The CDR3 bases are TGCGCCAGCCCCCTGAAAGTAGCTGGGGTGTTCAATCAGCCCCAGCATTTT.

The rearrangement joins TRBV11-1 to TRBJ1-5; 8 positions agree with TRBD1. Losses at the gene ends were 5 bases for V and 5 bases for J; bases not matched to a gene: 8. The length of the CDR3 is 15 residues. The germline CDR1 and CDR2 sequences are SGHAT and FQDESV (reference sequence). CDR3 amino acids: CASSLRTGWDQPQHF. The DNA of the CDR3 is TGTGCCAGCAGCCTACGGACAGGGTGGGATCAGCCCCAGCATTTT.

V gene TRBV18 combines with J gene TRBJ2-5; TRBD1 aligns across 8 bases. Per germline, CDR1 KGHSH and CDR2 LQKENI. The V segment lost 4 bases and the J segment 3 bases; nucleotides outside the gene matches: 16. The CDR3 loop spans 18 amino acids. This chain's CDR3 is CASSLLTRTGSPEETQYF. The CDR3, as DNA: TGTGCCAGCTCACTCCTGACCCGGACAGGGAGTCCCGAAGAGACCCAGTACTTC.

V gene TRBV28 combines with J gene TRBJ2-7; D is unresolved. The CDR3 contains 12 residues. Germline values: CDR1 MDHEN, CDR2 SYDVKM. Trimming stripped 8 bases from V and 3 bases from J, with 11 bases between. In nucleotides, the CDR3 is TGTGCCAGCCAAGGCAGGATCTACGAGCAGTACTTC. As protein: CASQGRIYEQYF.

The chain couples TRBV7-2 to TRBJ1-4; 8 bases are a match to TRBD1. This CDR3 spans 16 amino acids. Germline CDR1 reads SGHTA; CDR2 reads FQGNSA. Trimming cost V 0 bases and J 3 bases; bases outside gene matches: 3. CDR3 DNA sequence: TGTGCCAGCAGCTTAGCCAGGGGGCTGGCTAATGAAAAACTGTTTTTT. Translated: CASSLARGLANEKLFF.

This clone was found a few times. The chain combines TRBV7-9 with TRBJ1-2; no definite D call. Trimming shortened V by 1 base and J by 2 bases, and 8 bases separated the two germline ends. The germline V gene has CDR1 SEHNR and CDR2 FQNEAQ (reference sequence). The length of the CDR3 is 14 residues. The CDR3: CASSLVNRNYGYTF. CDR3 nucleotides: TGTGCCAGCAGCTTAGTGAACAGAAACTATGGCTACACCTTC.

The chain employs TRBV25-1 and TRBJ2-7, with 8 bases matching TRBD1. This CDR3 has 15 amino acids. V lost 7 bases, J lost 3 bases, and 11 bases stayed unmatched. Germline V gene lookup returns CDR1 MGHDK and CDR2 SYGVNS. DNA for the CDR3: TGTGCCAGCACTCCCGCTGGACAGGGCCTCTACGAGCAGTACTTC. As protein: CASTPAGQGLYEQYF.

The J gene is TRBJ2-5, the V gene TRBV15; D is ambiguous. The CDR3 is 16 residues long. The germline CDR1 and CDR2 sequences are LNHNV and YYDKDF (reference sequence). Deletions cut 0 bases from V and 0 bases from J, with 11 bases between. CDR3 protein: CATSRDYTWHQETQYF. CDR3 sequence (DNA): TGTGCCACCAGCAGAGATTATACATGGCACCAAGAGACCCAGTACTTC.

The V and J genes are TRBV2 and TRBJ1-5, with D possibly being TRBD1 (5 bases). CDR1 and CDR2 from the germline V gene are SNHLY and FYNNEI. This CDR3 has 14 residues. Deletions cut 2 bases from V and 4 bases from J, with 9 bases between. CDR3 DNA: TGTGCCAGCAGTGAATGGGACCCAAATCAGCCCCAGCATTTT. It encodes CASSEWDPNQPQHF.

The chain joins TRBV5-4 to TRBJ2-5; tentative D call: TRBD2 (6 bases). The length of the CDR3 is 15 residues. Germline V gives CDR1 SGHNT, CDR2 YYREEE (reference sequence). V gave up 1 base and J gave up 2 bases, with 12 bases separating them. The CDR3 reads CASSLFSGRQETQYF. The CDR3 region has the DNA TGTGCCAGCAGCTTGTTTAGCGGACGGCAAGAGACCCAGTACTTC.

J is TRBJ2-5 and V is TRBV10-3; TRBD1 matches at 10 bases. The CDR3 is made up of 15 amino acids. CDR1 is ENHRY, CDR2 SYGVKD, per germline. V gave up 4 bases and J gave up 2 bases; unmatched junction bases: 4. The CDR3 DNA reads TGTGCCATCAGTGGGACAGGGGGGGATCAAGAGACCCAGTACTTC. This sequence encodes CAISGTGGDQETQYF.

The gene calls are TRBV19 and TRBJ1-6; 8 nucleotides line up with TRBD1. Losses at the gene ends were 3 bases for V and 10 bases for J; bases not matched to a gene: 5. This CDR3 is 14 amino acids long. CDR1 LNHDA and CDR2 SQIVND come from the germline V gene (reference sequence). This CDR3 reads CASSIQGAESPLHF. Here the CDR3 DNA reads TGTGCCAGTAGTATCCAGGGGGCCGAATCACCCCTCCACTTT.